The present entry profiles one T cell receptor (beta chain) with its context. This sample stems from a study of blood T cell repertoires in COVID-19. The V and J ends lost 7 bases and 4 bases respectively, with 22 bases between them. Germline CDR1 GTSNPN, CDR2 SVGIG (reference sequence). This CDR3 spans 15 amino acids. TCRdb's table, derived via immunoSEQ multiplex PCR, lists solely in-frame clones and lacks some. This table has about 230,000 clones, approximately 80% appearing once. The chain employs TRBV30 and TRBJ1-2, with D unclear. This receptor was identified in a middle-aged man with acute or convalescent COVID-19. Specimen: peripheral blood. The CDR3 protein is CASHPGLNPGYGYTF. The CDR3 DNA reads TGTGCCTCCCACCCAGGACTGAATCCCGGCTATGGCTACACCTTC.